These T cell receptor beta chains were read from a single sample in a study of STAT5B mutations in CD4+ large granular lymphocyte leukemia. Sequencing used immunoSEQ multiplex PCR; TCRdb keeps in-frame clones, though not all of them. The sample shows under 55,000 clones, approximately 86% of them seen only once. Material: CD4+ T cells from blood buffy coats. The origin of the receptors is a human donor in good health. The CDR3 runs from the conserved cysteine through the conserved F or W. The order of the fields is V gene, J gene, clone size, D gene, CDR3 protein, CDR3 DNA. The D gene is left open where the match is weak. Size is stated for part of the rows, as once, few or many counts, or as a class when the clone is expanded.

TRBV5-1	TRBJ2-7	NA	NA	CASSLKDNYEQYF	TGCGCCAGCAGCTTAAAGGACAACTACGAGCAGTACTTC
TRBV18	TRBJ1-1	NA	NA	CASSPSVSGGQGEAFF	TGTGCCAGCTCACCGAGCGTTTCTGGGGGGCAAGGTGAAGCTTTCTTT
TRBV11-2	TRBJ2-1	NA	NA	CASSPRPGPYNEQFF	TGTGCCAGCAGCCCCCGCCCGGGGCCTTACAATGAGCAGTTCTTC
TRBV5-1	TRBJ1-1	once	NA	CASSLDRNTEAFF	TGCGCCAGCAGCTTGGACAGGAACACTGAAGCTTTCTTT
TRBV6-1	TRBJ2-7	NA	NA	CASGRRGSYEQYF	TGTGCCAGCGGAAGGAGGGGCTCCTACGAGCAGTACTTC
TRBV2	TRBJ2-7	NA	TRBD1	CASTTGGYEQYF	TGTGCCAGCACGACAGGGGGCTACGAGCAGTACTTC
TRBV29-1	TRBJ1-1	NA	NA	CSVPTLGGRTEAFF	TGCAGCGTTCCCACCCTGGGGGGGAGGACTGAAGCTTTCTTT
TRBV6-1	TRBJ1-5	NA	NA	CASSEALTATGQPQHF	TGTGCCAGCAGTGAAGCGCTTACGGCCACGGGACAGCCCCAGCATTTT
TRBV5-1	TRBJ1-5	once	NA	CASSPRGDQPQHF	TGCGCCAGCAGCCCGAGGGGGGATCAGCCCCAGCATTTT
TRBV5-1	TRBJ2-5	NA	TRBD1	CASSLGLGTGETQYF	TGCGCCAGCAGCTTGGGCCTCGGGACAGGAGAGACCCAGTACTTC
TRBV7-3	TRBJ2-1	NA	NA	CASSKGAGGSNEQFF	TGTGCCAGCAGCAAAGGAGCGGGTGGTAGCAATGAGCAGTTCTTC
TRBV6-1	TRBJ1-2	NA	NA	CASSEALRVYGYTF	TGTGCCAGCAGTGAAGCGCTTCGAGTCTATGGCTACACCTTC
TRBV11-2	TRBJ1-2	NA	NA	CASSSTASRGYTF	TGTGCCAGCAGCTCAACGGCCTCCCGCGGCTACACCTTC
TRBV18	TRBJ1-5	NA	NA	CASSQGLWTGPGQPQHF	TGTGCCAGCTCACAAGGACTTTGGACTGGGCCGGGGCAGCCCCAGCATTTT
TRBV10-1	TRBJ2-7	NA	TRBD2	CASSAGRSSYEQYF	TGCGCCAGCAGTGCCGGGAGGAGCTCCTACGAGCAGTACTTC
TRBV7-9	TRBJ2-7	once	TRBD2	CASSLVAGAYEQYF	TGTGCCAGCAGCTTGGTAGCGGGCGCCTACGAGCAGTACTTC
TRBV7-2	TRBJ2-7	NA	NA	CASSFSALVSHEQYF	TGTGCCAGCAGCTTTAGTGCCTTGGTATCCCACGAGCAGTACTTC
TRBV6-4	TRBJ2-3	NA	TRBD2	CASSPSGGTDTQYF	TGTGCCAGCAGCCCTTCGGGGGGGACCGATACGCAGTATTTT
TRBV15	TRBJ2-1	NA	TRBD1	CATSDGTGGFNEQFF	TGTGCCACCAGCGACGGGACAGGGGGCTTCAATGAGCAGTTCTTC
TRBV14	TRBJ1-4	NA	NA	CASSQVWYSVKGANEKLFF	TGTGCCAGCAGCCAAGTCTGGTACAGCGTAAAGGGAGCTAATGAAAAACTGTTTTTT
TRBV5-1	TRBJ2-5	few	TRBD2	CASSSNSGSPPETQYF	TGCGCCAGCAGCTCTAATAGCGGGAGCCCCCCAGAGACCCAGTACTTC
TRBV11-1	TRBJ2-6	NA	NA	CASSWSYSAGANVLTF	TGTGCCAGCAGCTGGTCTTACTCCGCTGGGGCCAACGTCCTGACTTTC
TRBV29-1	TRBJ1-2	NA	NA	CSVSAELGRNGYTF	TGCAGCGTTTCAGCAGAGTTGGGCCGTAATGGCTACACCTTC
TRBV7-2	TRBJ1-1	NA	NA	CASSVTMGRELGGNTEAFF	TGTGCCAGCAGCGTTACGATGGGTCGGGAACTTGGGGGGAACACTGAAGCTTTCTTT
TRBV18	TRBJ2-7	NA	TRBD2	CASSPQPSGRTKGGEQYF	TGTGCCAGCTCACCACAGCCTAGCGGGAGGACCAAGGGGGGGGAGCAGTACTTC
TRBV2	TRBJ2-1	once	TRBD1	CASSEYRGNEQFF	TGTGCCAGCAGTGAATACAGGGGCAATGAGCAGTTCTTC
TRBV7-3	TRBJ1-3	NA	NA	CASSLGSGNTIYF	TGTGCCAGCAGCTTGGGCTCTGGAAACACCATATATTTT
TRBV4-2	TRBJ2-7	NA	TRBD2	CASSLSGGRREQYF	TGTGCCAGCAGCTTAAGCGGCGGGAGACGCGAGCAGTACTTC
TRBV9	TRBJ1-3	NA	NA	CASSVEDENTIYF	TGTGCCAGCAGCGTAGAGGATGAAAACACCATATATTTT
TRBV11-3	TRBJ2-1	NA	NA	CASSSPPGLQGNNEQFF	TGTGCCAGCAGTTCCCCCCCGGGACTCCAAGGGAACAATGAGCAGTTCTTC
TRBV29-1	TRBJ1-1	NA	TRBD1	CSGHRGNTEAFF	TGCAGCGGCCACAGGGGAAACACTGAAGCTTTCTTT
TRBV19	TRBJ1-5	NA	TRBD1	CASSMLLGTGYSNQPQHF	TGTGCCAGTAGTATGCTCCTAGGGACAGGCTATAGCAATCAGCCCCAGCATTTT
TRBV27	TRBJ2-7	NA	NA	CASSLFRSSYEQYF	TGTGCCAGCAGTTTATTTCGAAGCTCCTACGAGCAGTACTTC
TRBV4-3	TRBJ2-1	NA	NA	CASSQEKRGGGYGYNEQFF	TGCGCCAGCAGCCAAGAAAAAAGGGGGGGAGGCTACGGGTACAATGAGCAGTTCTTC
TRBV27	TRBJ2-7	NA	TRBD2	CASSTSGRAPDEQYF	TGTGCCAGCAGTACTAGCGGGAGGGCCCCGGACGAGCAGTACTTC
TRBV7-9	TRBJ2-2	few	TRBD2	CASSLASGDTGELFF	TGTGCCAGCAGCTTAGCGAGCGGGGACACCGGGGAGCTGTTTTTT
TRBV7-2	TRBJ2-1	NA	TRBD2	CASSRGSGNYNEQFF	TGTGCCAGCAGCAGGGGTAGCGGGAATTACAATGAGCAGTTCTTC
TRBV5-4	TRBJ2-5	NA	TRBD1	CASSLNRGLGETQYF	TGTGCCAGCAGCCTGAACAGGGGGTTGGGGGAGACCCAGTACTTC
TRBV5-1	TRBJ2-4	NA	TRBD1	CASSLEPGTGDIQYF	TGCGCCAGCAGCTTGGAGCCTGGGACAGGGGACATTCAGTACTTC
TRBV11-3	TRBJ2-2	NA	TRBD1	CASSPGQGHGANTGELFF	TGTGCCAGCAGCCCCGGACAGGGGCACGGCGCGAACACCGGGGAGCTGTTTTTT
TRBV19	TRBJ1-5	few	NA	CASRVYNQPQHF	TGTGCCTCCCGGGTGTACAATCAGCCCCAGCATTTT
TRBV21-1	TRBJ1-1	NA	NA	CASSNIKGIGQRILYLNTEAFF	TGTGCCAGCAGCAATATAAAGGGGATTGGACAGAGAATATTGTATTTGAACACTGAAGCTTTCTTT
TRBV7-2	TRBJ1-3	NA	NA	CASSPRGPSGNTIYF	TGTGCCAGCAGCCCAAGGGGTCCCTCTGGAAACACCATATATTTT
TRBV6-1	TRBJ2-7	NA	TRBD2	CASSEARLAGRYEQYF	TGTGCCAGCAGTGAAGCTCGGCTAGCGGGGCGTTACGAGCAGTACTTC
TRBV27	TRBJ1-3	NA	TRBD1	CASRLCIPGTDPSSGNTIYF	TGTGCCAGCAGGTTGTGTATCCCAGGGACAGATCCTAGCTCTGGAAACACCATATATTTT
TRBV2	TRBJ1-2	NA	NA	CASSVRGRAGYTF	TGTGCCAGCAGCGTCCGAGGCAGGGCTGGCTACACCTTC